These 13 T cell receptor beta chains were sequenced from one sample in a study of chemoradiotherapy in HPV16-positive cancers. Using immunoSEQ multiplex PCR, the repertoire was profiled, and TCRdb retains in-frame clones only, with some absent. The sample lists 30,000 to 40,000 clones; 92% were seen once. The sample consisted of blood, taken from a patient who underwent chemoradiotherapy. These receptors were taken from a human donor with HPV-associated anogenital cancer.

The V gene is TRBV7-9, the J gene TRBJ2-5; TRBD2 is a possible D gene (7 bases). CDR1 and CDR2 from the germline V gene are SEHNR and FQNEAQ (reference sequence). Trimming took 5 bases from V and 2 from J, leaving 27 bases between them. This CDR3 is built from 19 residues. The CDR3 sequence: CASSINWGGRPVGQETQYF. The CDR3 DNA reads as TGTGCCAGCAGCATAAATTGGGGGGGGCGCCCAGTCGGTCAAGAGACCCAGTACTTC. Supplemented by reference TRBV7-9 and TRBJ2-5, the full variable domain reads DTGVSQNPRHKITKRGQNVTFRCDPISEHNRLYWYRQTLGQGPEFLTYFQNEAQLEKSRLLSDRFSAERPKGSFSTLEIQRTEQGDSAMYLCASSINWGGRPVGQETQYFGPGTRLLVL.

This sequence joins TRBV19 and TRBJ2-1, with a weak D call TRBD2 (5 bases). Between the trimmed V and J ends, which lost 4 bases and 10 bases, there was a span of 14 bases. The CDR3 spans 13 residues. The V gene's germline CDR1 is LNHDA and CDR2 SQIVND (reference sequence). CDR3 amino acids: CASSTSLSVEQFF. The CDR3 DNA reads TGTGCCAGTAGTACCTCTCTTAGCGTCGAGCAGTTCTTC.

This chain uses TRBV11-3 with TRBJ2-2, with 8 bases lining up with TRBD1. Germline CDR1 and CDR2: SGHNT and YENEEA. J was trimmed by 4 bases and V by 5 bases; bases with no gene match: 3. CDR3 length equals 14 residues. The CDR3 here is CASSLQGATGELFF. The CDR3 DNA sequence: TGTGCCAGCAGCCTCCAGGGGGCCACCGGGGAGCTGTTTTTT.

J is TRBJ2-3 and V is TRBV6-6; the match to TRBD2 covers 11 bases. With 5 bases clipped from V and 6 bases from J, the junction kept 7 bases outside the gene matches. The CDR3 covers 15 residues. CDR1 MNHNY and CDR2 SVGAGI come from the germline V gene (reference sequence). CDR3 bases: TGTGCCAGCAGTCCTAGCGGGGGGCTCAGGGATACGCAGTATTTT. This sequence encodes CASSPSGGLRDTQYF.

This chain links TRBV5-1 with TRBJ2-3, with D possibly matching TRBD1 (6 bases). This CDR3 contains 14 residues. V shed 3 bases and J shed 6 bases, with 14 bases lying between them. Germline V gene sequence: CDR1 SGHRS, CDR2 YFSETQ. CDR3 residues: CASSSTDQGDTQYF. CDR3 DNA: TGCGCCAGCAGCTCCACTGACCAGGGGGATACGCAGTATTTT. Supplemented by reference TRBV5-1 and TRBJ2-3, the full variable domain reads KAGVTQTPRYLIKTRGQQVTLSCSPISGHRSVSWYQQTPGQGLQFLFEYFSETQRNKGNFPGRFSGRQFSNSRSEMNVSTLELGDSALYLCASSSTDQGDTQYFGPGTRLTVL.

The CDR3 DNA sequence: TGTGCCACCAGCAGAAAAAGTACTAGCGGGGGATGGGAGACCCAGTACTTC. Its translation: CATSRKSTSGGWETQYF. V is TRBV15 and J is TRBJ2-5; 11 bases align to TRBD2. The CDR3 contains 17 residues. The germline V gene has CDR1 LNHNV and CDR2 YYDKDF (reference sequence). Trimming took 2 bases from V and 5 from J; bases not matched to a gene: 10.

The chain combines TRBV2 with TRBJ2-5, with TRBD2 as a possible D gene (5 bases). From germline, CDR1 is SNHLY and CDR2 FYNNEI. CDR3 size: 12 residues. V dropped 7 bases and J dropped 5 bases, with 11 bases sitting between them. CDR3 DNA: TGTGCCAGCACCCTTATAGCGGAGACCCAGTACTTC. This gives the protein CASTLIAETQYF.

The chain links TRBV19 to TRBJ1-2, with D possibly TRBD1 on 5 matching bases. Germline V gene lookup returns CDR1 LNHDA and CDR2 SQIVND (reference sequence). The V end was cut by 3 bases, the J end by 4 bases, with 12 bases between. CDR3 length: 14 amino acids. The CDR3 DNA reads TGTGCCAGTAGTATCTGGCCAGGGACCTATGGCTACACCTTC. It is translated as CASSIWPGTYGYTF. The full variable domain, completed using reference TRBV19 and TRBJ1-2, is DGGITQSPKYLFRKEGQNVTLSCEQNLNHDAMYWYRQDPGQGLRLIYYSQIVNDFQKGDIAEGYSVSREKKESFPLTVTSAQKNPTAFYLCASSIWPGTYGYTFGSGTRLTVV.

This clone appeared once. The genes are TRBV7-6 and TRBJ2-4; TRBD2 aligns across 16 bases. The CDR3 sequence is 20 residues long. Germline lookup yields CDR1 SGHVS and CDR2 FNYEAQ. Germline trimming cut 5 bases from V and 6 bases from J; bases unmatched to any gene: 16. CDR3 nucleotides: TGTGCCAGCAGCCAAAGGGCCGGGACTAGCGGGGGGGGCCGGGGAAACATTCAGTACTTC. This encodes CASSQRAGTSGGGRGNIQYF.

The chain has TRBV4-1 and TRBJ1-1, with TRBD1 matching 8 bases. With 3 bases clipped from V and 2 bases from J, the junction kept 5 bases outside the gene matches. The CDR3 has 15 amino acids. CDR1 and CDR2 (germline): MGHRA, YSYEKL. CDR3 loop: CASSQRTGSNTEAFF. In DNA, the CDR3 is TGCGCCAGCAGCCAGAGGACAGGGTCAAACACTGAAGCTTTCTTT.

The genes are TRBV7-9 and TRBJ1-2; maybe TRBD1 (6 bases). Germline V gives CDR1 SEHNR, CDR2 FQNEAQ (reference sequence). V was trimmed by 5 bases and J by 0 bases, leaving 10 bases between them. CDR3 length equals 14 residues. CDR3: CASSVRTANYGYTF. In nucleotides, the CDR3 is TGTGCCAGCAGCGTCCGGACAGCTAACTATGGCTACACCTTC.

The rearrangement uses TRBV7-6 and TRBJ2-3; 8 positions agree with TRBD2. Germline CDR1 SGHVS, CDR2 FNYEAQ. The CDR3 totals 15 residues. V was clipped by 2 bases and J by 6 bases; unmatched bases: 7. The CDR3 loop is CASSLYRGGPDTQYF. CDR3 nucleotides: TGTGCCAGCAGCTTATACCGGGGGGGCCCTGATACGCAGTATTTT.

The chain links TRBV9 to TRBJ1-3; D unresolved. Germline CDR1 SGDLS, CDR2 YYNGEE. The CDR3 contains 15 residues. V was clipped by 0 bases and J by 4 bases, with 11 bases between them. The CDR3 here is CASSVGGGSGNTIYF. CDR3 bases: TGTGCCAGCAGCGTAGGTGGTGGCTCCGGAAACACCATATATTTT.